This T cell receptor (beta chain) was recovered during a study of OX40 agonist ivuxolimab in advanced cancers. The CDR3 runs to 14 residues. Germline-derived CDR1 and CDR2 are SGHAT and FQDESV (reference sequence). The V segment lost 3 bases and the J segment 8 bases; nucleotides outside the gene matches: 4. The table came from immunoSEQ multiplex PCR; TCRdb's copy has only in-frame clones and leaves some out. The data show more than 70,000 clones, with 75% to 90% seen just once and over 9.5% held by the top ten. The sequenced sample was CD4+ or CD8+ T cells sorted from blood, obtained in a trial of the OX40 agonist ivuxolimab. This TCR came from an adult with an advanced solid tumor such as melanoma, head and neck, liver or kidney cancer. V is TRBV11-1 and J is TRBJ1-6, with TRBD1 matching 7 bases. CDR3 coding DNA: TGTGCCAGCAGCTTGCGACAGGGCGATTCACCCCTCCACTTT. Amino acid sequence: CASSLRQGDSPLHF.